The 24 T cell receptor beta chains given below trace back to one sample, sequenced in a study of T cell changes during pregnancy in multiple sclerosis. Repertoires were generated with immunoSEQ multiplex PCR, while TCRdb's copy carries only in-frame clones and drops some. The sample includes more than 70,000 clones, approximately 92% seen only once; the top ten take approximately 2.1%. The sample in question was peripheral blood, obtained before pregnancy. These receptors all come from a female donor with multiple sclerosis, enrolled in a pregnancy study.

The rearrangement links TRBV4-3 to TRBJ1-3, with 7 bases aligning to TRBD1. The V segment lost 0 bases and the J segment 7 bases; nucleotides outside the gene matches: 6. CDR3 length: 15 amino acids. CDR1 is LGHNA, CDR2 YSLEER, per germline. The chain's CDR3 is CASSQEQGIRNTIYF. CDR3 bases: TGCGCCAGCAGCCAAGAACAGGGGATCCGTAACACCATATATTTT.

J is TRBJ2-3 and V is TRBV5-1; no clear D. The V gene lost 2 bases and the J gene lost 0 bases, with 10 bases spanning the gap. The CDR3 runs to 15 residues. Germline CDR1 and CDR2: SGHRS and YFSETQ. The CDR3 DNA follows: TGCGCCAGCAGCTTAAAGCGCCTTAGCACAGATACGCAGTATTTT. Translated, it gives CASSLKRLSTDTQYF.

The chain combines TRBV5-6 with TRBJ1-3; possible D gene TRBD1, 5 bases. The CDR3 runs to 16 residues. Trimming cost V 1 base and J 2 bases, with 13 bases left between them. CDR1 is SGHDT and CDR2 is YYEEEE in the germline V gene. This CDR3 is CASSLFSGYTGNTIYF. DNA for the CDR3: TGTGCCAGCAGCTTGTTTTCAGGGTACACTGGAAACACCATATATTTT.

The chain links TRBV15 to TRBJ2-1; 9 nucleotides agree with TRBD2. The V and J ends lost 0 bases and 3 bases, in that order; junction bases with no gene match: 15. The germline gives CDR1 LNHNV, CDR2 YYDKDF (reference sequence). The CDR3 loop spans 20 amino acids. This CDR3 reads CATSRDNWASGTLRYNEQFF. In nucleotides, the CDR3 is TGTGCCACCAGCAGAGATAATTGGGCTAGCGGGACCCTGCGCTACAATGAGCAGTTCTTC.

The rearrangement links TRBV19 to TRBJ1-1; D is unresolved. Germline V gene sequence: CDR1 LNHDA, CDR2 SQIVND (reference sequence). Trimming removed 5 bases at V and 11 bases at J, with 18 bases between. The CDR3 runs to 13 residues. The CDR3 loop reads CASSSPGFSAAFF. The CDR3 region has the DNA TGTGCCAGTAGTTCCCCCGGGTTCTCAGCCGCTTTCTTT.

The rearrangement uses TRBV9 and TRBJ2-2; 7 nucleotides agree with TRBD1. The CDR3 totals 16 residues. The ends lost 0 bases at V and 5 bases at J; junction bases unmatched: 7. Looked up from germline, CDR1 is SGDLS and CDR2 is YYNGEE. CDR3 protein: CASSVAPGQPTGELFF. The CDR3 nucleotides are TGTGCCAGCAGCGTAGCGCCGGGACAGCCAACCGGGGAGCTGTTTTTT.

The chain has TRBV2 and TRBJ2-1; 10 nucleotides line up with TRBD1. The trim removed 4 bases at V and 8 bases at J, leaving 5 bases unmatched. CDR1 and CDR2 (germline): SNHLY, FYNNEI. The CDR3 is made up of 14 amino acids. In DNA form, the CDR3 reads TGTGCCAGCAGTGCGGGACAGGGGTGGGATGAGCAGTTCTTC. It is translated as CASSAGQGWDEQFF.

This chain connects TRBV5-4 to TRBJ2-5, with 12 nucleotides matching TRBD1. This CDR3 has 15 amino acids. Germline V gene sequence: CDR1 SGHNT, CDR2 YYREEE (reference sequence). The V segment lost 4 bases and the J segment 4 bases; nucleotides outside the gene matches: 5. The CDR3 here is CASSQGQGAGETQYF. CDR3 in DNA: TGTGCCAGCAGCCAGGGACAGGGGGCGGGAGAGACCCAGTACTTC. The full variable domain, with the rest looked up from reference TRBV5-4 and TRBJ2-5, is ETGVTQSPTHLIKTRGQQVTLRCSSQSGHNTVSWYQQALGQGPQFIFQYYREEENGRGNFPPRFSGLQFPNYSSELNVNALELDDSALYLCASSQGQGAGETQYFGPGTRLLVL.

This sequence joins TRBV5-1 and TRBJ2-1, with 7 bases matching TRBD2. V trimming: 5 bases; J trimming: 12 bases; junction bases outside the gene matches: 14. Looked up from germline, CDR1 is SGHRS and CDR2 is YFSETQ. The CDR3 is 14 amino acids. Here the CDR3 reads CASSQGGGRVRQFF. CDR3 nucleotide sequence: TGCGCCAGCAGTCAAGGTGGTGGGAGGGTGCGGCAGTTCTTC.

J is TRBJ2-1 and V is TRBV27; TRBD2 agrees at 10 bases. The V and J ends lost 2 bases and 4 bases, in that order; junction bases with no gene match: 8. Germline loops: CDR1 MNHEY, CDR2 SMNVEV (reference sequence). CDR3 length: 17 amino acids. CDR3 DNA: TGTGCCAGCAGTTTAACTACACTAGCGGGGCCGTACAATGAGCAGTTCTTC. This translates into CASSLTTLAGPYNEQFF.

The DNA for the CDR3 is TGTGCCAGCAGATCTCCCAGAGGGATGGGTCACAATGAGCAGTTCTTC. Protein: CASRSPRGMGHNEQFF. This chain joins TRBV7-2 and TRBJ2-1; TRBD2 is a possible D gene (5 bases). Trimming left V 6 bases short and J 5 bases short, with 20 bases between. This CDR3 contains 16 residues. Germline assignment: CDR1 SGHTA and CDR2 FQGNSA.

This chain uses TRBV27 with TRBJ2-4; tentatively, D is TRBD2 (5 bases). The CDR3 has 16 amino acids. Per the germline V gene, CDR1 is MNHEY and CDR2 is SMNVEV (reference sequence). V lost 2 bases and J lost 8, with 19 bases in between. This chain's CDR3 is CASSLRWERPFHIQYF. DNA for the CDR3: TGTGCCAGCAGTTTAAGGTGGGAGAGGCCCTTCCACATTCAGTACTTC.

This chain connects TRBV25-1 to TRBJ1-4; 8 positions agree with TRBD1. Germline V gene sequence: CDR1 MGHDK, CDR2 SYGVNS. The CDR3 contains 15 residues. The J segment lost 7 bases and the V segment lost 4 bases, leaving 8 bases of the junction unmatched. The CDR3 region is CASSGQGRSGEKLFF. CDR3 sequence (DNA): TGTGCCAGCAGTGGACAGGGGAGGTCAGGTGAAAAACTGTTTTTT.

This rearrangement joins TRBV6-4 to TRBJ2-3, with 8 bases matching TRBD1. CDR3 length: 14 residues. J was trimmed by 0 bases and V by 4 bases; bases with no gene match: 0. CDR1 is MRHNA, CDR2 SNTAGT, per germline. CDR3 amino acids: CASSAGGSTDTQYF. For the CDR3, the DNA is TGTGCCAGCAGTGCAGGGGGCAGCACAGATACGCAGTATTTT.

This clone was recorded only once. The chain combines TRBV7-3 with TRBJ2-1, with D uncertain. Trimming removed 6 bases from V and 3 bases from J, with 15 bases in between. The germline V gene encodes CDR1 SGHTA and CDR2 FQGTGA. The CDR3 contains 15 residues. The CDR3 loop is CASSLEPGNYNEQFF. In DNA form, the CDR3 reads TGTGCCAGCAGTCTAGAGCCCGGAAACTACAATGAGCAGTTCTTC.

The J gene is TRBJ1-1, the V gene TRBV28; 7 bases match TRBD1. The CDR3 loop spans 17 amino acids. Germline loops: CDR1 MDHEN, CDR2 SYDVKM. With 6 bases clipped from V and 2 bases from J, the junction kept 15 bases outside the gene matches. The CDR3 nucleotides read TGTGCCAGCAGCCAAAGCCGACAGGGACGTCGAAACACTGAAGCTTTCTTT. This gives the protein CASSQSRQGRRNTEAFF.

The chain links TRBV2 to TRBJ2-2; TRBD1 agrees at 8 bases. Trimming took 2 bases from V and 4 from J; bases not matched to a gene: 12. The CDR3 is made up of 18 amino acids. The germline V gene encodes CDR1 SNHLY and CDR2 FYNNEI. The DNA of the CDR3 is TGTGCCAGCAGTGAATCAAGGAGACAGGGGAGTCGCACCGGGGAGCTGTTTTTT. This encodes CASSESRRQGSRTGELFF.

The chain employs TRBV11-2 and TRBJ2-7; the D gene is possibly TRBD1 (6 bases). This CDR3 spans 15 amino acids. The V end was cut by 3 bases, the J end by 3 bases, with 15 bases between. Germline V gene data show CDR1 as SGHAT and CDR2 as FQNNGV. The CDR3 DNA reads TGTGCCAGCAGCTTGCCGGGACATGGGAGCTACGAGCAGTACTTC. It codes for CASSLPGHGSYEQYF.

A single count supports this clone. V is TRBV7-2 and J is TRBJ2-3; 7 bases agree with TRBD2. The trim removed 0 bases at V and 5 bases at J, leaving 5 bases unmatched. CDR1 is SGHTA and CDR2 is FQGNSA in the germline V gene. The CDR3 has 15 residues. Here the CDR3 DNA reads TGTGCCAGCAGCTTAGCGGGAGGGTTGGGAGATACGCAGTATTTT. Translating it yields CASSLAGGLGDTQYF.

The chain links TRBV4-3 to TRBJ2-2, with 8 nucleotides matching TRBD2. Germline CDR1 and CDR2: LGHNA and YSLEER. The CDR3 is 19 residues long. With V trimmed by 1 base and J by 2 bases, 12 bases remained unmatched. The CDR3 DNA follows: TGCGCCAGCAGCCAAGTGGTATCGGGAGGGCCGCGTAACACCGGGGAGCTGTTTTTT. Translating gives CASSQVVSGGPRNTGELFF.

This chain uses TRBV13 with TRBJ2-7; D is possibly TRBD1 (6 bases). The length of the CDR3 is 14 residues. Between the trimmed V and J ends, which lost 0 bases and 3 bases, there was a span of 9 bases. Germline assignment: CDR1 PRHDT and CDR2 FYEKMQ (reference sequence). The CDR3, as DNA: TGTGCCAGCAGCTTAGGACAGGGTCACTACGAGCAGTACTTC. Amino acid sequence: CASSLGQGHYEQYF.

V gene TRBV30 combines with J gene TRBJ2-5; 9 bases line up with TRBD2. The V gene's germline CDR1 is GTSNPN and CDR2 SVGIG (reference sequence). The CDR3 sequence is 13 residues long. J gave up 3 bases and V 4 bases, and 3 bases lay outside the gene matches. The CDR3 spells CAWKVAGEETQYF. CDR3 bases: TGTGCCTGGAAGGTAGCGGGAGAAGAGACCCAGTACTTC.

This chain uses TRBV27 with TRBJ1-2; D not resolved. V was cut by 0 bases and J by 3 bases, with 8 bases left in between. Germline CDR1 reads MNHEY; CDR2 reads SMNVEV (reference sequence). This CDR3 comprises 14 residues. The CDR3 here is CASSLSEPDYGYTF. The CDR3 DNA sequence: TGTGCCAGCAGTTTATCGGAGCCTGACTATGGCTACACCTTC.

The chain has TRBV29-1 and TRBJ2-2; D perhaps matches TRBD2 (6 bases). Germline V gives CDR1 SQVTM, CDR2 ANQGSEA. The CDR3 has 15 residues. With 5 bases removed from V and 5 bases from J, the gap between germline ends came to 18 bases. CDR3 in amino acids: CSVTPRGLATGELFF. In DNA, the CDR3 is TGCAGCGTTACCCCGCGGGGTTTGGCGACCGGGGAGCTGTTTTTT.